This T cell receptor beta chain was recorded in a study of T-cell reconstitution after alpha-beta-depleted transplantation in children. Germline CDR1 is MNHEY and CDR2 is SMNVEV (reference sequence). The CDR3 is 15 residues long. V was cut by 5 bases and J by 4 bases, with 16 bases left in between. To note about this clonotype: What it binds is not known.

Preparation of the TCRbeta library used unique molecular identifiers. TCRdb reprocessed the PCR reads with MiXCR, giving one entry per CDR3 protein. Seen here are approximately 1,000,000 distinct CDR3 sequences, roughly 29% observed once, and the top ten hold about 28%. Study-wide results and limits: A year had passed since transplant, and T-cell counts and diversity by then came mostly from newly produced T cells. Surviving recipient T cells and thymic progenitors accounted for the high day-60 TCRbeta diversity observed in some patients. As was reported, about two months after transplant, alpha-beta T cells came from several hundred expanded graft clones.

The source is a boy younger than two who had a stem cell transplant for SCID, so the T cells may come from the graft donor. Sequences were derived from PBMCs, mostly from graft donor cells, sampled 360 days after TCRalphabeta/CD19-depleted stem cell transplant. The J gene is TRBJ2-3, the V gene TRBV27, with D hard to call. The CDR3 is CASSISYRRADTQYF. CDR3 DNA sequence: TGTGCCAGCAGTATCAGCTACCGACGGGCAGATACGCAGTATTTT.